Below, 22 T cell receptor beta chains from the same sample are listed, as sequenced in a study of neurological immune-mediated disorders. TCRdb reprocessed the 5' RACE reads via MiXCR and lists one record per CDR3 protein. The table records 25,000 to 35,000 distinct CDR3 sequences, about 4.1% of them present only once. What was sequenced was CD4+ T cells from blood. The source is a woman in her thirties or forties in good health.

This clonotype has at least ten counts. The chain has TRBV4-1 and TRBJ2-2; TRBD2 matches at 7 bases. CDR1 and CDR2 from the germline V gene are MGHRA and YSYEKL. The CDR3 extends over 16 amino acids. Trimming cost V 4 bases and J 6 bases; bases outside gene matches: 11. The CDR3 bases are TGCGCCAGCAGCCGGACCGGGACTACCCCTCCCGGGGAGCTGTTTTTT. Protein: CASSRTGTTPPGELFF.

At least ten counts were recorded for this clonotype. This chain joins TRBV28 and TRBJ2-4; 12 bases align to TRBD2. Germline-derived CDR1 and CDR2 are MDHEN and SYDVKM. Trimming at V came to 6 bases and at J to 0 bases, leaving 9 bases not matched to a gene. This CDR3 spans 18 amino acids. The CDR3 DNA reads TGTGCCAGCAGCCTCGGACTAGCGGGAACCTTAGCCAAAAACATTCAGTACTTC. Its translation is CASSLGLAGTLAKNIQYF.

This clonotype was observed a few times. The chain has TRBV15 and TRBJ2-7; TRBD2 aligns across 7 bases. The CDR3 loop spans 16 amino acids. V lost 0 bases to trimming and J lost 0 bases; unmatched junction nucleotides: 5. The germline V gene encodes CDR1 LNHNV and CDR2 YYDKDF (reference sequence). The CDR3 DNA reads as TGTGCCACCAGCAGAGATAGTCTAGCGGTCTCCTACGAGCAGTACTTC. It specifies CATSRDSLAVSYEQYF.

This clonotype was seen many times. The chain links TRBV5-1 to TRBJ2-3, with D possibly being TRBD1 (5 bases). V lost 0 bases, J lost 2 bases, and 16 bases lay in between. CDR3 length: 17 amino acids. Germline V CDR1 and CDR2: SGHRS, YFSETQ. The CDR3 sequence: CASSLGIDSRYTDTQYF. In nucleotides, the CDR3 is TGCGCCAGCAGCTTGGGCATCGACAGTCGTTACACAGATACGCAGTATTTT.

This clonotype has ten or more counts. This chain connects TRBV3-1 to TRBJ1-5; D uncertain. CDR1 and CDR2 (germline): LGHDT, YNNKEL (reference sequence). The CDR3 runs to 12 residues. The V end lost 3 bases, the J end lost 4 bases, and 4 bases lay between the germline ends. The CDR3 DNA reads TGTGCCAGCAGCCAGAGTAATCAGCCCCAGCATTTT. Translated, it gives CASSQSNQPQHF.

This clonotype was counted ten times or more. This rearrangement joins TRBV4-1 to TRBJ2-3, with D possibly called TRBD1 or TRBD2 (5 bases each). In germline, CDR1 is MGHRA, CDR2 YSYEKL. V was shortened by 2 bases and J by 6 bases, with 12 bases between the two germline ends. This CDR3 is 14 amino acids long. The CDR3 coding sequence is TGCGCCAGCAGCCAACAGACCGAGGGGGATACGCAGTATTTT. Encoded protein: CASSQQTEGDTQYF.

The chain joins TRBV30 to TRBJ1-1; weak D call: TRBD1 (5 bases). This CDR3 region has 12 residues. V was shortened by 1 base and J by 7 bases, with 10 bases between the two germline ends. The germline V gene encodes CDR1 GTSNPN and CDR2 SVGIG (reference sequence). The CDR3 DNA is TGTGCCTGGAGTGATAGGGGAATTGAAGCTTTCTTT. Its translation is CAWSDRGIEAFF.

This clonotype was found many times. In nucleotides, the CDR3 is TGTGCCAGCAGCGTAGTTTTGACCGGGGAGCTGTTTTTT. It codes for CASSVVLTGELFF. This rearrangement joins TRBV9 to TRBJ2-2; D is unresolved. From germline, CDR1 is SGDLS and CDR2 YYNGEE. The V end lost 0 bases, the J end lost 5 bases, and 5 bases lay between the germline ends. CDR3 length equals 13 residues.

The CDR3 coding sequence is TGTGCCAGCAGCTCCTACCCCCAGGGACTAGCAATGGATGAGCAGTTCTTC. This translates into CASSSYPQGLAMDEQFF. The rearrangement joins TRBV7-3 to TRBJ2-1, with 9 nucleotides matching TRBD2. Looked up from germline, CDR1 is SGHTA and CDR2 is FQGTGA. Unmatched junction bases numbered 15, after V lost 4 bases and J lost 8 bases. This CDR3 comprises 17 residues.

Ten or more counts support this clonotype. J is TRBJ2-7 and V is TRBV28, with D unclear. Per the germline V gene, CDR1 is MDHEN and CDR2 is SYDVKM. The ends were cut back, 6 bases at V and 6 bases at J, with 12 bases in the middle. The CDR3 runs to 12 residues. The CDR3, as DNA: TGTGCCAGCAGGCGACGATATCGCGAGCAGTACTTC. Encoded protein: CASRRRYREQYF. The variable domain in full, with the rest retrieved from reference TRBV28 and TRBJ2-7, is DVKVTQSSRYLVKRTGEKVFLECVQDMDHENMFWYRQDPGLGLRLIYFSYDVKMKEKGDIPEGYSVSREKKERFSLILESASTNQTSMYLCASRRRYREQYFGPGTRLTVT.

This clonotype was recorded many times. The chain has TRBV20-1 and TRBJ2-3; no clear D. Trimming removed 2 bases at V and 3 bases at J, with 6 bases between. Germline V CDR1 and CDR2: DFQATT, SNEGSKA (reference sequence). This CDR3 has 12 residues. The CDR3 bases are TGCAGTGCTAGACTAGGGACAGATACGCAGTATTTT. Its translation: CSARLGTDTQYF.

This clonotype was picked up many times. The chain carries TRBV3-1 and TRBJ1-1; TRBD1 is a possible D gene (5 bases). Germline values: CDR1 LGHDT, CDR2 YNNKEL (reference sequence). V lost 4 bases and J 5 bases, leaving 17 bases between the germline ends. CDR3 size: 15 residues. The CDR3 reads CASSPRPGGSTEAFF. As DNA, the CDR3 is TGTGCCAGCAGCCCACGGCCGGGGGGGTCGACTGAAGCTTTCTTT.

Ten or more counts support this clonotype. This chain connects TRBV29-1 to TRBJ1-5; 7 bases line up with TRBD1. Trimming cost V 6 bases and J 7 bases; bases outside gene matches: 6. Germline CDR1 reads SQVTM; CDR2 reads ANQGSEA. The CDR3 has 12 amino acids. The CDR3 spells CSVREGGQPQHF. CDR3 nucleotide sequence: TGCAGCGTCAGGGAAGGGGGCCAGCCCCAGCATTTT.

There are many counts of this clonotype. This chain joins TRBV5-1 and TRBJ2-1; 9 bases align to TRBD2. There are 15 residues in the CDR3. Trimming took 5 bases from V and 4 from J; bases not matched to a gene: 7. In germline, CDR1 is SGHRS, CDR2 YFSETQ. The CDR3 DNA is TGCGCCAGCAGGTACGGACTAGCGAGTTACAATGAGCAGTTCTTC. Residues: CASRYGLASYNEQFF.

This clonotype has ten or more counts. The V call is TRBV7-6, the J call TRBJ1-1; unclear D gene. V lost 6 bases, J lost 4 bases, and 12 bases lay in between. Germline CDR1 SGHVS, CDR2 FNYEAQ. The CDR3 consists of 13 residues. CDR3 sequence (DNA): TGTGCCAGCAGTCCCGGCGAGGGCACTGAAGCTTTCTTT. Translating gives CASSPGEGTEAFF.

V gene TRBV5-1 combines with J gene TRBJ1-4, with D possibly TRBD1 on 6 matching bases. Germline V gene data show CDR1 as SGHRS and CDR2 as YFSETQ. The V end was cut by 1 base, the J end by 8 bases, with 9 bases between. The CDR3 runs to 13 residues. The CDR3 DNA follows: TGCGCCAGCAGCTTGAGGGGGGGCGAAAAACTGTTTTTT. Amino acid sequence: CASSLRGGEKLFF. Looking up the rest from reference TRBV5-1 and TRBJ1-4 gives the full variable domain: KAGVTQTPRYLIKTRGQQVTLSCSPISGHRSVSWYQQTPGQGLQFLFEYFSETQRNKGNFPGRFSGRQFSNSRSEMNVSTLELGDSALYLCASSLRGGEKLFFGSGTQLSVL.

There are many counts of this clonotype. The rearrangement uses TRBV7-6 and TRBJ2-1; D is uncertain. V dropped 4 bases and J dropped 4 bases, with 5 bases sitting between them. CDR3 length: 12 amino acids. Germline V lookup: CDR1 SGHVS, CDR2 FNYEAQ. This CDR3 is CASSYVYNEQFF. As DNA, the CDR3 is TGTGCCAGCAGCTACGTTTACAATGAGCAGTTCTTC.

In its sample, this clonotype was seen many times. V and J are TRBV20-1 and TRBJ2-5, with 9 bases aligning to TRBD2. The CDR3 is made up of 17 amino acids. CDR1 is DFQATT and CDR2 is SNEGSKA in the germline V gene (reference sequence). V lost 6 bases and J lost 7; bases outside the gene matches: 21. DNA for the CDR3: TGCAGTGCGGAGGGAGGCGGGGGGGCGTTTTCGAGAGGGACCCAGTACTTC. Amino acids: CSAEGGGGAFSRGTQYF.

This clonotype was counted at least ten times. The V call is TRBV5-1, the J call TRBJ2-7; 7 nucleotides agree with TRBD1. The V and J ends lost 5 bases and 3 bases, in that order; junction bases with no gene match: 8. The CDR3 loop spans 14 amino acids. The germline V gene encodes CDR1 SGHRS and CDR2 YFSETQ. The CDR3 here is CASRQGSPVYEQYF. The CDR3 DNA reads as TGCGCCAGCAGACAGGGGTCCCCTGTCTACGAGCAGTACTTC.

At least ten counts were recorded for this clonotype. This sequence joins TRBV30 and TRBJ1-3, with a possible D match to TRBD1 (5 bases). With 5 bases removed from V and 4 bases from J, the gap between germline ends came to 15 bases. Germline assignment: CDR1 GTSNPN and CDR2 SVGIG (reference sequence). The CDR3 length is 14 residues. The CDR3 loop reads CAWSLTGLGNTIYF. CDR3 sequence (DNA): TGTGCCTGGTCTCTAACAGGCCTCGGAAACACCATATATTTT.

This clonotype was observed at least ten times. One end of the junction fails to match germline, which may point to a read error. The rearrangement uses TRBV2 and TRBJ1-5; TRBD1 aligns across 7 bases. Germline V gives CDR1 SNHLY, CDR2 FYNNEI. This CDR3 region has 14 residues. Here the CDR3 reads CASREDRVTQPQHF. The DNA of the CDR3 is TGTGCCAGCAGGGAAGACAGGGTCACCCAGCCCCAGCATTTT.

This clonotype was seen many times. V and J are TRBV20-1 and TRBJ2-5; 10 nucleotides line up with TRBD2. Germline V CDR1 and CDR2: DFQATT, SNEGSKA (reference sequence). The junction had 5 bases not matched to a gene; V was cut back by 5 bases and J by 5 bases. This CDR3 has 13 amino acids. The chain's CDR3 is CSAPAGGPETQYF. DNA for the CDR3: TGCAGTGCTCCAGCGGGGGGGCCGGAGACCCAGTACTTC.